The entry below gives a single T cell receptor beta chain sequence along with its context. These data are taken from a study of blood T cell repertoires in COVID-19. Study information: The United States, Italy and Spain supplied acute and convalescent COVID-19 samples. PBMCs, B-cell-depleted T cells, or T cells provided the cDNA or gDNA that made up the material.

Authors' processing steps: How many nucleated cells were present was estimated from reference gene primer amplification. Data came from immunoSEQ multiplex PCR; TCRdb stores just in-frame clones and leaves some out. The V and J calls and clone size were taken over from that table, and D and trimming were inferred from the DNA. The sample carries roughly 140,000 clones, around four fifths recorded once. The germline V gene has CDR1 MNHEY and CDR2 SMNVEV (reference sequence). With V trimmed by 3 bases and J by 10 bases, 7 bases remained unmatched. The CDR3 has 14 residues. The chain recombines TRBV27 with TRBJ1-4; 8 nucleotides align to TRBD1. This sequence was found in a woman over 75 with acute or convalescent COVID-19. Material for sequencing was peripheral blood. Here the CDR3 reads CASSFRDRMGKLFF. As DNA, the CDR3 is TGTGCCAGCAGTTTCCGGGACAGGATGGGAAAACTGTTTTTT.